Below are 29 T cell receptor beta chains sequenced from a single sample in a study of identifying expanded T cells in peripheral blood (dated by TCRdb to the late 2010s). The method behind the library was the immunoSEQ multiplex PCR assay. The table comes from immuneACCESS by way of TCRdb, which keeps in-frame sequences with V and J called. Part of the clones is missing from these tables; in studies checked, under half for an unresolved V gene and the rest for unknown reasons. This sample lists 75,000 to 90,000 clones; 84% were detected once. Under 20% of the sample comes from the top ten. Sequencing input: blood. These receptors were taken from a person between 18 and 69 years old in good health.

This clone has a single count. V usage is TRBV10-3 and J usage is TRBJ2-7; D gene uncertain. CDR3 length: 13 amino acids. V gave up 2 bases and J gave up 2 bases, with 7 bases separating them. Germline V gene data show CDR1 as ENHRY and CDR2 as SYGVKD. The CDR3 here is CAISEDGPYEQYF. Here the CDR3 DNA reads TGTGCCATCAGTGAGGATGGGCCCTACGAGCAGTACTTC.

V gene TRBV9 combines with J gene TRBJ2-3, with D perhaps matching TRBD2 (6 bases). V was clipped by 0 bases and J by 3 bases, with 14 bases between them. Germline V gene sequence: CDR1 SGDLS, CDR2 YYNGEE. This CDR3 is built from 16 residues. The CDR3 is CASSVEGSGRTDTQYF. The CDR3 DNA is TGTGCCAGCAGCGTAGAGGGGAGCGGGCGTACAGATACGCAGTATTTT.

V is TRBV7-9 and J is TRBJ1-1; D possibly corresponds to TRBD1 (5 bases). The CDR3 runs 16 residues. Germline V CDR1 and CDR2: SEHNR, FQNEAQ (reference sequence). V dropped 7 bases and J dropped 8 bases, with 26 bases sitting between them. CDR3 coding DNA: TGTGCCAGCACCAGAGGAGGGGCCACAGGAGGCCTCGAAGCTTTCTTT. Residues: CASTRGGATGGLEAFF.

This chain connects TRBV6-5 to TRBJ2-7; possible D gene TRBD1, 5 bases. Germline CDR1 is MNHEY and CDR2 is SVGAGI. Deletions cut 6 bases from V and 5 bases from J, with 17 bases between. The CDR3 consists of 14 residues. CDR3 bases: TGTGCCAGCAGAGCCCCCGGCTTAGGGGACGAGCAGTACTTC. Amino acid sequence: CASRAPGLGDEQYF.

The V call is TRBV7-6, the J call TRBJ2-1; D remains unclear. CDR1 is SGHVS and CDR2 is FNYEAQ in the germline V gene. V lost 3 bases and J lost 5, with 2 bases in between. The CDR3 totals 11 residues. Here the CDR3 reads CASSFHNEQFF. CDR3 DNA sequence: TGTGCCAGCAGCTTTCACAATGAGCAGTTCTTC.

This chain uses TRBV20-1 with TRBJ2-3, with unresolved D. CDR3 size: 10 residues. V was trimmed by 6 bases and J by 7 bases, leaving 8 bases between them. Per the germline V gene, CDR1 is DFQATT and CDR2 is SNEGSKA (reference sequence). The CDR3 sequence is CSAAVNTQYF. The CDR3 DNA follows: TGCAGTGCCGCCGTTAATACGCAGTATTTT.

On this clone itself: The junction differs from germline at one of its ends, possibly a read error. The chain uses TRBV27 and TRBJ2-7; TRBD1 matches at 11 bases. Looked up from germline, CDR1 is MNHEY and CDR2 is SMNVEV (reference sequence). The CDR3 covers 17 residues. The CDR3 here is CASSPDQDRGLSHEQYF. Written as DNA, the CDR3 is TGTGCCAGCAGTCCGGACCAGGACAGGGGGCTCTCCCACGAGCAGTACTTC.

The rearrangement uses TRBV9 and TRBJ2-1; D uncertain. Germline CDR1 is SGDLS and CDR2 is YYNGEE. The CDR3 length is 15 residues. V lost 4 bases and J lost 3, with 14 bases in between. The CDR3: CASSLPGSLYNEQFF. The CDR3 nucleotides are TGTGCCAGCAGCCTCCCCGGAAGCCTCTACAATGAGCAGTTCTTC.

The CDR3 loop reads CASSVHMGGGRDTQYF. CDR3 nucleotides: TGTGCCAGCAGCGTGCATATGGGGGGAGGGAGGGATACGCAGTATTTT. V usage is TRBV9 and J usage is TRBJ2-3; 7 positions match TRBD2. The J segment lost 6 bases and the V segment lost 2 bases, leaving 12 bases of the junction unmatched. Germline CDR1 SGDLS, CDR2 YYNGEE. CDR3 size: 16 residues.

In its sample, this clone was seen once. CDR3 nucleotides: TGTGCCAGCAGCCCGGGACAGGGCCCCGAGCAGTACTTC. This translates into CASSPGQGPEQYF. This chain joins TRBV5-6 and TRBJ2-5; 9 bases fit TRBD1. The J call may be in error: the DNA end matches TRBJ2-7 better. The CDR3 has 13 amino acids. Germline lookup yields CDR1 SGHDT and CDR2 YYEEEE.

This clone was detected a few times. The genes are TRBV7-2 and TRBJ2-1; TRBD2 matches at 12 bases. This CDR3 spans 19 amino acids. Germline assignment: CDR1 SGHTA and CDR2 FQGNSA. V trimming: 0 bases; J trimming: 1 base; junction bases outside the gene matches: 7. The CDR3: CASSLATSGSWGSYNEQFF. DNA of the CDR3: TGTGCCAGCAGCTTAGCGACTAGCGGGAGTTGGGGGTCCTACAATGAGCAGTTCTTC.

This clone was counted a single time. The genes are TRBV7-2 and TRBJ2-3, with 7 positions matching TRBD1. V was pared by 1 base and J by 2 bases, with 6 bases of the junction left unmatched. The V gene's germline CDR1 is SGHTA and CDR2 FQGNSA. The CDR3 loop spans 16 amino acids. CDR3 loop: CASSLVSGTVTDTQYF. CDR3 sequence (DNA): TGTGCCAGCAGCTTAGTTTCTGGGACAGTCACAGATACGCAGTATTTT.

The chain carries TRBV11-3 and TRBJ2-3; 7 bases fit TRBD1. CDR3 length equals 12 residues. V trimming: 5 bases; J trimming: 7 bases; junction bases outside the gene matches: 3. In germline, CDR1 is SGHNT, CDR2 YENEEA. The CDR3 sequence is CASSRDSYTQYF. In DNA, the CDR3 is TGTGCCAGCAGCCGGGACAGCTATACGCAGTATTTT.

The V gene is TRBV4-2, the J gene TRBJ2-7, with D tentatively TRBD1 (5 bases). CDR1 and CDR2 from the germline V gene are LGHNA and YNFKEQ. V was clipped by 0 bases and J by 6 bases, with 18 bases between them. The CDR3 is made up of 16 amino acids. The CDR3 region is CASSQDPVGDLSEQYF. The CDR3 DNA reads as TGTGCCAGCAGCCAAGATCCGGTAGGGGATCTCTCCGAGCAGTACTTC.

In DNA form, the CDR3 reads TGCGCCAGCAGCCAAGATAGGGATTGGAGGCAGCCCCAGCATTTT. This gives the protein CASSQDRDWRQPQHF. The V call is TRBV4-3, the J call TRBJ1-5; D is uncertain. Germline CDR1 and CDR2: LGHNA and YSLEER. The CDR3 runs to 15 residues. V was pared by 0 bases and J by 7 bases, with 13 bases between.

V usage is TRBV28 and J usage is TRBJ1-1; a weak D match, TRBD1 (6 bases). The CDR3 runs to 16 residues. Germline lookup yields CDR1 MDHEN and CDR2 SYDVKM. Trimming removed 3 bases at V and 2 bases at J, with 16 bases between. The chain's CDR3 is CASSFSMAGANTEAFF. CDR3 DNA sequence: TGTGCCAGCAGTTTTAGTATGGCAGGGGCTAACACTGAAGCTTTCTTT. Based on the CDR3 plus reference TRBV28 and TRBJ1-1, the full variable domain is DVKVTQSSRYLVKRTGEKVFLECVQDMDHENMFWYRQDPGLGLRLIYFSYDVKMKEKGDIPEGYSVSREKKERFSLILESASTNQTSMYLCASSFSMAGANTEAFFGQGTRLTVV.

The V and J genes are TRBV28 and TRBJ1-2; 9 bases agree with TRBD1. Germline trimming cut 1 base from V and 7 bases from J; bases unmatched to any gene: 10. CDR1 and CDR2 from the germline V gene are MDHEN and SYDVKM. This CDR3 is 16 amino acids long. The chain's CDR3 is CASSLSTFGQGIGYTF. The CDR3 DNA reads as TGTGCCAGCAGTTTATCCACCTTTGGACAGGGGATTGGCTACACCTTC.

This clone was seen more than once but under ten times. CDR3 DNA sequence: TGTGCCAGCAGCGTAAACCCGACTAGCGGGGACGATGAGCAGTTCTTC. Translation: CASSVNPTSGDDEQFF. V and J are TRBV9 and TRBJ2-1; 11 nucleotides match TRBD2. CDR3 length equals 16 residues. Trimming cost V 1 base and J 8 bases; bases outside gene matches: 8. Germline V CDR1 and CDR2: SGDLS, YYNGEE.

V gene TRBV7-2 combines with J gene TRBJ2-7; 8 positions agree with TRBD1. V lost 3 bases, J lost 5 bases, and 9 bases stayed unmatched. This CDR3 contains 15 residues. Germline CDR1 is SGHTA and CDR2 is FQGNSA. The CDR3: CASSFLGQGFNEQYF. As DNA, the CDR3 is TGTGCCAGCAGCTTTTTAGGACAGGGTTTTAACGAGCAGTACTTC.

The chain uses TRBV18 and TRBJ2-5; D might be TRBD1 or TRBD2, each matching 5 bases. Germline-derived CDR1 and CDR2 are KGHSH and LQKENI. The CDR3 length is 18 residues. Trimming removed 4 bases at V and 2 bases at J, with 23 bases between. The CDR3, as DNA: TGTGCCAGCTCACAGGACGAGGGACCTCCAATTCCTCAAGAGACCCAGTACTTC. It specifies CASSQDEGPPIPQETQYF.

The chain uses TRBV14 and TRBJ2-1, with a weak D call TRBD1 (6 bases). Germline V gives CDR1 SGHDN, CDR2 FVKESK. The V gene lost 4 bases and the J gene lost 7 bases, with 11 bases spanning the gap. The CDR3 has 13 residues. The DNA of the CDR3 is TGTGCCAGCAGCCGCGGACAGCCTAATGAGCAGTTCTTC. It is translated as CASSRGQPNEQFF.

The count of this clone is one. V gene TRBV5-8 combines with J gene TRBJ2-7, with 7 bases that match TRBD1. J gave up 0 bases and V 1 base, and 4 bases lay outside the gene matches. The length of the CDR3 is 15 residues. In germline, CDR1 is SGHTS, CDR2 YDEGEE. The CDR3 reads CASSLRDSLSYEQYF. The CDR3 bases are TGTGCCAGCAGCTTGAGGGACAGCCTCTCCTACGAGCAGTACTTC.

This clone was counted only a few times. The rearrangement uses TRBV28 and TRBJ1-2; the D gene is possibly TRBD1 (5 bases). Per the germline V gene, CDR1 is MDHEN and CDR2 is SYDVKM. The CDR3 sequence is 14 residues long. Trimming shortened V by 7 bases and J by 2 bases, and 14 bases separated the two germline ends. In DNA, the CDR3 is TGTGCCAGCACCGCGTCAGGGACCAACTATGGCTACACCTTC. As protein: CASTASGTNYGYTF.

The chain joins TRBV5-6 to TRBJ2-7, with TRBD1 identical over 7 bases. Germline V CDR1 and CDR2: SGHDT, YYEEEE. The CDR3 contains 13 residues. Trimming at V came to 4 bases and at J to 2 bases, leaving 3 bases not matched to a gene. The CDR3 sequence is CASSRTGAYEQYF. DNA of the CDR3: TGTGCCAGCAGCAGAACAGGGGCCTACGAGCAGTACTTC.

The genes are TRBV19 and TRBJ1-1; a weak D match, TRBD1 (5 bases). Looked up from germline, CDR1 is LNHDA and CDR2 is SQIVND (reference sequence). Trimming shortened V by 8 bases and J by 1 base, and 11 bases separated the two germline ends. This CDR3 has 13 amino acids. The CDR3 spells CASGGGRNTEAFF. For the CDR3, the DNA is TGTGCCAGTGGGGGAGGCCGGAACACTGAAGCTTTCTTT. The full variable domain, rest sourced from reference TRBV19 and TRBJ1-1, is DGGITQSPKYLFRKEGQNVTLSCEQNLNHDAMYWYRQDPGQGLRLIYYSQIVNDFQKGDIAEGYSVSREKKESFPLTVTSAQKNPTAFYLCASGGGRNTEAFFGQGTRLTVV.

In DNA form, the CDR3 reads TGTGCCAGTAGTGCGGCGTCGGAAGGGACCCAGTACTTC. Protein sequence: CASSAASEGTQYF. This rearrangement joins TRBV19 to TRBJ2-5; D ambiguous. The CDR3 has 13 amino acids. Trimming pared 5 bases from V and 7 bases from J, leaving 14 bases between. Germline-derived CDR1 and CDR2 are LNHDA and SQIVND (reference sequence).

V is TRBV7-9 and J is TRBJ2-5; D is unclear. The CDR3 contains 14 residues. The ends were cut back, 5 bases at V and 1 base at J, with 11 bases in the middle. Germline-derived CDR1 and CDR2 are SEHNR and FQNEAQ (reference sequence). The CDR3 loop reads CASSPLVAQETQYF. The CDR3 DNA reads TGTGCCAGCAGCCCCCTTGTAGCCCAAGAGACCCAGTACTTC.

The genes are TRBV2 and TRBJ2-5; D is possibly TRBD1 or TRBD2 (5 bases each). Germline CDR1 is SNHLY and CDR2 is FYNNEI. Trimming left V 6 bases short and J 1 base short, with 12 bases between. The CDR3 length is 14 residues. The CDR3 sequence is CASRGDHPQETQYF. CDR3 bases: TGTGCCAGCAGGGGGGACCACCCCCAAGAGACCCAGTACTTC.

CDR3 protein: CASTTGGPPDTQYF. The CDR3 coding sequence is TGCGCCAGCACCACAGGGGGACCCCCAGATACGCAGTATTTT. The rearrangement uses TRBV5-1 and TRBJ2-3; TRBD1 matches 8 bases. The CDR3 extends over 14 amino acids. With V trimmed by 6 bases and J by 4 bases, 7 bases remained unmatched. Germline assignment: CDR1 SGHRS and CDR2 YFSETQ.